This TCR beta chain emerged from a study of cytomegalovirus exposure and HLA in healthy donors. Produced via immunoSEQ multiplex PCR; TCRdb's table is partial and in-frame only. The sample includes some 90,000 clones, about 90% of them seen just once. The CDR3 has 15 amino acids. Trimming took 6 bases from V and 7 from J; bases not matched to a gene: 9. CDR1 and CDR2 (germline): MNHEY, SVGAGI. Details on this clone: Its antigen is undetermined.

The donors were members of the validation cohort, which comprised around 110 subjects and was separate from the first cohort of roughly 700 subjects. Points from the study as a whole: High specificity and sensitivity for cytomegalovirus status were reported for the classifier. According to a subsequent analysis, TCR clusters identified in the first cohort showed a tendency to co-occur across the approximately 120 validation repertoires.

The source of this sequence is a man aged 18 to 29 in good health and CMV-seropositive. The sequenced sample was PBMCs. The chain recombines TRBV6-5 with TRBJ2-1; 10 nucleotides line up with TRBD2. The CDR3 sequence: CASSRQRGGRNEQFF. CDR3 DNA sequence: TGTGCCAGCAGCCGACAGCGGGGGGGCAGGAATGAGCAGTTCTTC.